The 30 T cell receptor beta chains below were found in one sample sequenced in a study of blood T cell repertoires in COVID-19. The assay was immunoSEQ multiplex PCR, and TCRdb's table has in-frame clones only and misses some. Of under 250,000 clones listed, 65% to 90% were seen once; the top ten hold approximately 1.7%. The sample consisted of PBMCs or T cells enriched from blood (not recorded which). The origin of the receptors is a man aged 40-50 years who had recovered from COVID-19.

V usage is TRBV28 and J usage is TRBJ2-1; TRBD1 agrees at 8 bases. V gave up 4 bases and J gave up 4 bases; unmatched junction bases: 6. CDR1 and CDR2 from the germline V gene are MDHEN and SYDVKM. This CDR3 is 15 amino acids long. The CDR3 protein is CASSSGTGLYNEQFF. The CDR3 region has the DNA TGTGCCAGCAGTTCCGGGACAGGACTTTACAATGAGCAGTTCTTC.

The J gene is TRBJ2-3, the V gene TRBV4-2, with 9 bases matching TRBD2. With 4 bases clipped from V and 6 bases from J, the junction kept 11 bases outside the gene matches. The CDR3 is 16 residues long. The germline V gene has CDR1 LGHNA and CDR2 YNFKEQ. CDR3 in amino acids: CASSPLTSGGGDTQYF. The CDR3 nucleotides read TGTGCCAGCAGCCCCTTGACTAGCGGTGGGGGGGATACGCAGTATTTT.

The rearrangement links TRBV13 to TRBJ2-3, with 8 bases lining up with TRBD2. Germline V gene data show CDR1 as PRHDT and CDR2 as FYEKMQ (reference sequence). The ends lost 5 bases at V and 4 bases at J; junction bases unmatched: 8. The CDR3 contains 15 residues. DNA of the CDR3: TGTGCCAGCAGCCCCGGGGCGGGAGGATCAGATACGCAGTATTTT. Translation: CASSPGAGGSDTQYF.

The chain is built from TRBV19 and TRBJ2-5; TRBD1 agrees at 8 bases. The CDR3 has 13 residues. After removal of 7 bases from V and 1 base from J, the junction contained 2 bases not matched to a gene. Germline V CDR1 and CDR2: LNHDA, SQIVND (reference sequence). CDR3 protein: CASKDRGQETQYF. The CDR3 DNA reads as TGTGCCAGTAAAGACAGGGGCCAAGAGACCCAGTACTTC.

The chain joins TRBV3-1 (or the pseudogene TRBV3-2) to TRBJ1-1, with 10 nucleotides matching TRBD1. After removal of 3 bases from V and 3 bases from J, the junction contained 4 bases not matched to a gene. Germline CDR1 is LGHDT and CDR2 is YNNKEL (reference sequence). The CDR3 extends over 15 amino acids. The CDR3 DNA sequence: TGTGCCAGCAGCCAGGGGACAGGGGTGGACACTGAAGCTTTCTTT. Translation gives CASSQGTGVDTEAFF.

As concerns this clone: Mismatch with germline at one junction end may stem from a read error. This chain uses TRBV18 with TRBJ2-4; TRBD1 matches at 7 bases. CDR1 is KGHSH and CDR2 is LQKENI in the germline V gene. The CDR3 extends over 16 amino acids. CDR3 amino acids: CASSPITGTAQNIQYF. The CDR3 DNA follows: TGTGCCAGCTCACCAATTACCGGGACAGCCCAAAACATTCAGTACTTC.

This chain uses TRBV7-6 with TRBJ1-4, with 11 bases aligning to TRBD1. The J segment lost 6 bases and the V segment lost 5 bases, leaving 5 bases of the junction unmatched. This CDR3 comprises 15 residues. Germline-derived CDR1 and CDR2 are SGHVS and FNYEAQ. Written as DNA, the CDR3 is TGTGCCAGCAGCCCGCGGACAGGGGGCGATGAAAAACTGTTTTTT. Translation: CASSPRTGGDEKLFF.

The rearrangement uses TRBV7-9 and TRBJ1-3; D ambiguous. V lost 4 bases and J 4 bases, leaving 14 bases between the germline ends. CDR1 SEHNR and CDR2 FQNEAQ come from the germline V gene (reference sequence). CDR3 length equals 15 residues. The CDR3 DNA is TGTGCCAGCAGCTCCTTCAAGGGAGCCGGAAACACCATATATTTT. As protein: CASSSFKGAGNTIYF.

J is TRBJ1-5 and V is TRBV9; D is ambiguous. Germline CDR1 reads SGDLS; CDR2 reads YYNGEE. V lost 0 bases and J lost 3, with 10 bases in between. This CDR3 comprises 15 residues. The CDR3 nucleotides read TGTGCCAGCAGCGTAGGTACAATCCCCAATCAGCCCCAGCATTTT. Translation gives CASSVGTIPNQPQHF.

The chain links TRBV7-9 to TRBJ2-3; 10 bases map to TRBD1. There are 16 residues in the CDR3. The germline CDR1 and CDR2 sequences are SEHNR and FQNEAQ (reference sequence). The V gene end was trimmed by 5 bases and the J gene end by 3 bases; junction bases not matched to a gene: 8. CDR3 nucleotide sequence: TGTGCCAGCAGCCCCACCCGGGACAGGGGAACAGATACGCAGTATTTT. Protein product: CASSPTRDRGTDTQYF.

The chain is built from TRBV18 and TRBJ1-6; D call uncertain. V lost 3 bases and J 0 bases, leaving 12 bases between the germline ends. CDR1 and CDR2 from the germline V gene are KGHSH and LQKENI. The CDR3 runs to 17 residues. The CDR3 spells CASSPNTGSSYNSPLHF. The DNA for the CDR3 is TGTGCCAGCTCACCTAATACCGGGAGCTCCTATAATTCACCCCTCCACTTT.

V is TRBV5-1 and J is TRBJ1-2; 9 bases map to TRBD1. Germline V gene data show CDR1 as SGHRS and CDR2 as YFSETQ. This CDR3 has 16 amino acids. The trim removed 4 bases at V and 2 bases at J, leaving 9 bases unmatched. This CDR3 reads CASSGGAGTGNYGYTF. The CDR3 DNA follows: TGCGCCAGCAGCGGTGGAGCCGGGACAGGGAACTATGGCTACACCTTC.

The chain joins TRBV9 to TRBJ2-7; D is possibly TRBD1 (6 bases). The germline V gene has CDR1 SGDLS and CDR2 YYNGEE. The CDR3 consists of 15 residues. V was trimmed by 0 bases and J by 4 bases, leaving 14 bases between them. The CDR3 DNA reads TGTGCCAGCAGCGTAGGAGGGGGTGCGACATACGAGCAGTACTTC. Residues: CASSVGGGATYEQYF.

The rearrangement links TRBV19 to TRBJ2-5; 9 bases agree with TRBD2. The CDR3 is 16 residues long. Trimming at V came to 1 base and at J to 4 bases, leaving 7 bases not matched to a gene. CDR1 is LNHDA, CDR2 SQIVND, per germline (reference sequence). CDR3 residues: CASSIGAGGLGETQYF. In DNA, the CDR3 is TGTGCCAGTAGTATAGGTGCGGGAGGGCTTGGAGAGACCCAGTACTTC.

The chain links TRBV30 to TRBJ2-5; 9 bases are a match to TRBD2. CDR3 size: 13 residues. Germline CDR1 is GTSNPN and CDR2 is SVGIG (reference sequence). V trimming: 8 bases; J trimming: 4 bases; junction bases outside the gene matches: 8. The CDR3 DNA sequence: TGTGCCCGAGAACCGACTAGCGGAGAGACCCAGTACTTC. It translates to CAREPTSGETQYF.

V is TRBV30 and J is TRBJ2-4, with 11 positions matching TRBD1. CDR1 is GTSNPN and CDR2 is SVGIG in the germline V gene (reference sequence). The trim removed 8 bases at V and 0 bases at J, leaving 6 bases unmatched. The CDR3 is made up of 15 amino acids. This CDR3 is CATRDRGKAKNIQYF. In nucleotides, the CDR3 is TGTGCCACCCGGGACAGGGGGAAAGCCAAAAACATTCAGTACTTC.

As DNA, the CDR3 is TGTGCCAGCAGTTACTCGGACACCACAGATACGCAGTATTTT. It encodes CASSYSDTTDTQYF. The V gene is TRBV6-5, the J gene TRBJ2-3; possibly TRBD1 for D (5 bases). The CDR3 consists of 14 residues. CDR1 is MNHEY, CDR2 SVGAGI, per germline. Trimming took 0 bases from V and 2 from J, leaving 6 bases between them.

The chain couples TRBV24-1 to TRBJ1-1; 9 nucleotides match TRBD1. The CDR3 loop spans 15 amino acids. V gave up 4 bases and J gave up 3 bases; unmatched junction bases: 5. The germline gives CDR1 KGHDR, CDR2 SFDVKD. Here the CDR3 reads CATSDAGQGYTEAFF. In DNA, the CDR3 is TGTGCCACCAGTGACGCCGGACAGGGGTACACTGAAGCTTTCTTT.

A single count supports this clone. V and J are TRBV5-1 and TRBJ2-7, with 9 bases fitting TRBD1. Germline V gene sequence: CDR1 SGHRS, CDR2 YFSETQ. V was clipped by 3 bases and J by 7 bases; unmatched bases: 17. The CDR3 extends over 17 amino acids. CDR3: CASSSNAAGQGRGEQYF. CDR3 coding DNA: TGCGCCAGCAGCTCCAACGCCGCCGGACAGGGGAGAGGAGAGCAGTACTTC.

This clone was detected once. The chain carries TRBV5-4 and TRBJ2-7, with D possibly TRBD1 on 5 matching bases. CDR3 length equals 16 residues. The germline CDR1 and CDR2 sequences are SGHNT and YYREEE (reference sequence). V was clipped by 0 bases and J by 3 bases, with 16 bases between them. The CDR3 sequence: CASSLGRSLGVYEQYF. As DNA, the CDR3 is TGTGCCAGCAGCTTGGGGCGAAGTCTAGGGGTCTACGAGCAGTACTTC. Full variable domain (rest looked up from reference TRBV5-4 and TRBJ2-7): ETGVTQSPTHLIKTRGQQVTLRCSSQSGHNTVSWYQQALGQGPQFIFQYYREEENGRGNFPPRFSGLQFPNYSSELNVNALELDDSALYLCASSLGRSLGVYEQYFGPGTRLTVT.

J is TRBJ2-5 and V is TRBV5-6; 9 nucleotides agree with TRBD1. Germline V gene lookup returns CDR1 SGHDT and CDR2 YYEEEE. The V and J ends lost 3 bases and 2 bases, in that order; junction bases with no gene match: 8. This CDR3 comprises 16 residues. CDR3 sequence (DNA): TGTGCCAGCAGCTGGAATCCGGGACAGGGTCAAGAGACCCAGTACTTC. This encodes CASSWNPGQGQETQYF. The variable domain in full, completed from reference TRBV5-6 and TRBJ2-5, reads DAGVTQSPTHLIKTRGQQVTLRCSPKSGHDTVSWYQQALGQGPQFIFQYYEEEERQRGNFPDRFSGHQFPNYSSELNVNALLLGDSALYLCASSWNPGQGQETQYFGPGTRLLVL.

The chain combines TRBV6-1 with TRBJ1-1; 10 nucleotides line up with TRBD1. J gave up 11 bases and V 3 bases, and 12 bases lay outside the gene matches. This CDR3 is 15 amino acids long. Germline V gene lookup returns CDR1 MNHNS and CDR2 SASEGT. The CDR3 DNA follows: TGTGCCAGCAGTGACGAGGGACAGGGGAAATTCTTGGCTTTCTTT. Translated, it gives CASSDEGQGKFLAFF.

The chain recombines TRBV27 with TRBJ2-2, with D perhaps TRBD2 (6 bases). CDR1 is MNHEY, CDR2 SMNVEV, per germline (reference sequence). V was clipped by 2 bases and J by 3 bases, with 13 bases between them. The CDR3 is 16 residues long. The CDR3 loop reads CASSLQGGTYTGELFF. As DNA, the CDR3 is TGTGCCAGCAGTTTACAAGGCGGGACTTACACCGGGGAGCTGTTTTTT.

The V gene is TRBV9, the J gene TRBJ1-2; TRBD1 agrees at 7 bases. In germline, CDR1 is SGDLS, CDR2 YYNGEE. V lost 4 bases to trimming and J lost 4 bases; unmatched junction nucleotides: 7. This CDR3 is built from 14 residues. The CDR3 loop reads CASSPPDRSYGYTF. CDR3 coding DNA: TGTGCCAGCAGCCCCCCGGACAGGAGCTATGGCTACACCTTC. Supplemented by reference TRBV9 and TRBJ1-2, the full variable domain reads DSGVTQTPKHLITATGQRVTLRCSPRSGDLSVYWYQQSLDQGLQFLIQYYNGEERAKGNILERFSAQQFPDLHSELNLSSLELGDSALYFCASSPPDRSYGYTFGSGTRLTVV.

The chain has TRBV6-5 and TRBJ1-3, with 7 bases that match TRBD1. Germline assignment: CDR1 MNHEY and CDR2 SVGAGI. J gave up 0 bases and V 4 bases, and 6 bases lay outside the gene matches. This CDR3 has 16 amino acids. In nucleotides, the CDR3 is TGTGCCAGCAGTTCGCTCGGGACAGCCTCTGGAAACACCATATATTTT. Amino acid sequence: CASSSLGTASGNTIYF.

V is TRBV5-4 and J is TRBJ2-7; 7 nucleotides agree with TRBD1. The CDR3 consists of 16 residues. Germline V gives CDR1 SGHNT, CDR2 YYREEE (reference sequence). J lost 0 bases, V lost 0 bases, and 6 bases had no gene match. The CDR3 region is CASSLVATGSSYEQYF. As DNA, the CDR3 is TGTGCCAGCAGCTTGGTCGCGACAGGGTCCTCCTACGAGCAGTACTTC. Supplemented by reference TRBV5-4 and TRBJ2-7, the full variable domain reads ETGVTQSPTHLIKTRGQQVTLRCSSQSGHNTVSWYQQALGQGPQFIFQYYREEENGRGNFPPRFSGLQFPNYSSELNVNALELDDSALYLCASSLVATGSSYEQYFGPGTRLTVT.

The DNA for the CDR3 is TGCGCCAGCAGCCAGGGGGGACTAGCGGACTCCTACGAGCAGTACTTC. Translation: CASSQGGLADSYEQYF. The chain uses TRBV4-1 and TRBJ2-7; 11 positions match TRBD2. The junction had 4 bases not matched to a gene; V was cut back by 3 bases and J by 0 bases. The germline V gene encodes CDR1 MGHRA and CDR2 YSYEKL. The CDR3 extends over 16 amino acids.

Here the CDR3 DNA reads TGTGCCAGCAGCTTGGATTCGGGACTAGGGGCTTACGAGCAGTACTTC. Translating it yields CASSLDSGLGAYEQYF. The chain links TRBV11-2 to TRBJ2-7; 8 bases align to TRBD2. Looked up from germline, CDR1 is SGHAT and CDR2 is FQNNGV. The J segment lost 4 bases and the V segment lost 3 bases, leaving 11 bases of the junction unmatched. The length of the CDR3 is 16 residues.

The chain has TRBV7-9 and TRBJ2-7; D remains unclear. V was pared by 0 bases and J by 5 bases, with 8 bases between. CDR1 is SEHNR and CDR2 is FQNEAQ in the germline V gene (reference sequence). The CDR3 totals 13 residues. CDR3 coding DNA: TGTGCCAGCAGCTTAGCATTACCAGACGAGCAGTACTTC. Encoded protein: CASSLALPDEQYF.

The V and J genes are TRBV15 and TRBJ2-7; TRBD2 aligns across 10 bases. V gave up 2 bases and J gave up 3 bases; unmatched junction bases: 7. Germline loops: CDR1 LNHNV, CDR2 YYDKDF (reference sequence). The CDR3 runs to 16 residues. The CDR3 DNA reads TGTGCCACCAGCAGACTGATAGCGGGGGGTTTCTACGAGCAGTACTTC. Translation gives CATSRLIAGGFYEQYF.